The clone carrying this TCR beta chain was observed a single time. Its cognate antigen is unknown. The length of the CDR3 is 15 residues. Germline-derived CDR1 and CDR2 are SGHTA and FQGNSA. With 4 bases removed from V and 1 base from J, the gap between germline ends came to 14 bases. This specimen comes from a study of siplizumab effects on memory and regulatory T cells. This table comes from immunoSEQ multiplex PCR, and its TCRdb copy is limited to in-frame clones, with some not included. The data hold some 100,000 clones, with more than 85% observed a single time. The study's findings and limits: Fewer alloreactive sequences mapped to unstimulated CD4+ memory cells under siplizumab. Most proliferating CD4+ or CD8+ clones, roughly 75-97%, had no naive or memory assignment. Whether proliferating Tregs in siplizumab cultures suppress was not functionally confirmed. A minor fraction of alloreactive clones, and no more, mapped to unstimulated subsets.

This chain links TRBV7-2 with TRBJ2-7; D is perhaps TRBD1 (7 bases). The sequenced sample consisted of CD4+ T cells sorted from blood. The sequence was collected from a human donor in good health. Some clones in this sample may be carry-over from other donors' samples. Written as DNA, the CDR3 is TGTGCCAGCAGCTCCCCAGGGGGGATATCCTACGAGCAGTACTTC. Its protein product is CASSSPGGISYEQYF.